This T cell receptor beta chain comes out of a study of PD-1 blockade in classical Hodgkin lymphoma. Findings of the study overall: In newly diagnosed patients, baseline TCR diversity was reportedly below that of healthy donors. There was a significant rise in CD4+ TCR diversity by C4D1, with no such rise for CD8+. Nothing has yet pinned down what causes the repertoire differences, possibly disease activity or prior therapy.

The CDR3 is 13 amino acids. V trimming: 4 bases; J trimming: 6 bases; junction bases outside the gene matches: 3. The germline gives CDR1 MNHEY, CDR2 SVGAGI. Comment on this clone: Its antigen is unknown.

Data came from immunoSEQ multiplex PCR; TCRdb stores just in-frame clones and leaves some out. Of around 92,000 clones in the sample, 83% were seen once. As to time point: cycle 4 day 1 (C4D1), after five to seven weeks of nivolumab. Every patient was affected by relapse after autologous stem cell transplantation, while exposure to brentuximab vedotin was not uniform. Best responses were complete response, partial response or progressive disease. This rearrangement joins TRBV6-5 to TRBJ1-1, with TRBD1 matching 9 bases. The material was peripheral blood mononuclear cells (PBMCs), obtained before the fourth cycle of nivolumab. This TCR was sampled from a human donor with classical Hodgkin lymphoma. The CDR3 coding sequence is TGTGCCAGCAGTTTAACAGGGGGCGCTGAAGCTTTCTTT. Its protein product is CASSLTGGAEAFF.